A selection of T cell receptor beta chains follows, all from one sample in a study of blood T cell repertoires in COVID-19. Profiling relied on immunoSEQ multiplex PCR, and the TCRdb table lists in-frame clones only, not all of them. The sample includes about 69,000 clones, around 90% of them seen just once. The sample consisted of peripheral blood. The receptors shown here come from a man between 50 and 59 years old with acute or convalescent COVID-19. The CDR3 runs from the conserved cysteine through the conserved F or W. The D gene is left open where the match is weak. Some rows have no size entry. The others give once, few or many, or a class for an expanded clone.

TRBV7-2	-	TRBJ2-7	-	TGTGCCAGCAGCCTCCTAGCGACGGGAGCCCTCGAGCAGTACTTC	CASSLLATGALEQYF
TRBV19	-	TRBJ1-5	TRBD1	TGTGCCAGCAGTTCCCCTGGGACAGGGGGCTCTCAGCCCCAGCATTTT	CASSSPGTGGSQPQHF
TRBV11-3	-	TRBJ2-3	TRBD2	TGTGCCAGCAGCTCCGGACTAGCGGGAGACACAGATACGCAGTATTTT	CASSSGLAGDTDTQYF
TRBV6-5	-	TRBJ2-7	TRBD2	TGTGCCAGCAGCGGGACTAGCGGGGGCTCCGAGCAGTACTTC	CASSGTSGGSEQYF
TRBV27	-	TRBJ2-7	-	TGTGCCAGCAGAGGACTCGGTGCGTTATACGAGCAGTACTTC	CASRGLGALYEQYF
TRBV18	-	TRBJ2-5	TRBD2	TGTGCCAGCTCACCGTCCACTAGCGGGACCCAAGAGACCCAGTACTTC	CASSPSTSGTQETQYF
TRBV18	-	TRBJ1-3	TRBD1	TGTGCCAGCTCACCAGGTACAGGGGGAACTGGAAACACCATATATTTT	CASSPGTGGTGNTIYF
TRBV18	-	TRBJ2-4	TRBD1	TGTGCCAGCTCACCACTGGACAGGGGCGACATTCAGTACTTC	CASSPLDRGDIQYF
TRBV24-1	-	TRBJ2-7	-	TGTGCCACCAGTGCCCAGTCGGAGGACTACGAGCAGTACTTC	CATSAQSEDYEQYF
TRBV7-2	few	TRBJ1-1	-	TGTGCCAGCAGCTTATATCGTGGGCAGGGAAACACTGAAGCTTTCTTT	CASSLYRGQGNTEAFF
TRBV6-6	-	TRBJ1-2	TRBD1	TGTGCCAGCAGTTACGAAGGGGGCAAATGGTATGGCTACACCTTC	CASSYEGGKWYGYTF
TRBV6-6	-	TRBJ1-2	TRBD1	TGTGCCAGTCTGACAGGGAACTATGGCTACACCTTC	CASLTGNYGYTF
TRBV30	-	TRBJ2-7	-	TGTGCCTGGAAGCTGGGGGCAAGAGACGAGCAGTACTTC	CAWKLGARDEQYF
TRBV6-4	medium-sized	TRBJ2-1	TRBD2	TGTGCCAGCAGTGACAAGCCTAGCGGGAATGTGGATGAGCAGTTCTTC	CASSDKPSGNVDEQFF
TRBV7-8	few	TRBJ2-7	TRBD2	TGTGCCAGCAGCTCCTTAGGTGCTACCGGGACTAGCGGCTACGAGCAGTACTTC	CASSSLGATGTSGYEQYF
TRBV11-2	-	TRBJ1-1	TRBD1	TGTGCCAGCAGCTCCCCGGGACAGGGGGTTTTAAGAGCTTTCTTT	CASSSPGQGVLRAFF
TRBV12-5	-	TRBJ2-5	TRBD2	TGTGCTAGTGGTTTGGTATTTCGAGCGGGGGAGGTCTGGGAGACCCAGTACTTC	CASGLVFRAGEVWETQYF
TRBV11-2	few	TRBJ1-4	-	TGTGCCAGCAGCTTTGGTGACAGTGGCGAAAAACTGTTTTTT	CASSFGDSGEKLFF
TRBV6-1	-	TRBJ2-5	-	TGTGCCAGCAGTGAACTTAAGACCCAGTACTTC	CASSELKTQYF
TRBV27	-	TRBJ2-7	TRBD2	TGTGCCAGCAGTTTATACCGGACTAGAGAGCAGTACTTC	CASSLYRTREQYF
TRBV10-1	-	TRBJ2-1	TRBD2	TGCGCCGGCGGGGGGGGAGTTAGGAGGGAGCTCTCCTACAATGAGCAGTTCTTC	CAGGGGVRRELSYNEQFF
TRBV24-1	-	TRBJ2-1	-	TGTGCCACCAGTGATCCGTCTAGAAGCTCCTACAATGAGCAGTTCTTC	CATSDPSRSSYNEQFF
TRBV7-2	-	TRBJ2-3	-	TGTGCCAGCAGCTTAGCGGGTCAGGCAGTCGCAGATACGCAGTATTTT	CASSLAGQAVADTQYF
TRBV18	once	TRBJ1-2	-	TGTGCCAGCTCTCCCGCGGTTAACTATGGCTACACCTTC	CASSPAVNYGYTF
TRBV3-1/TRBV3-2	-	TRBJ1-5	TRBD1	TGTGCCAGCAGCGCCCGGACAGGGAATCAGCCCCAGCATTTT	CASSARTGNQPQHF
TRBV5-1	-	TRBJ2-1	TRBD2	TGCGCCAGCAGCTCCCCGGGACTAGCGGGAGTAGGGTCCTACAATGAGCAGTTCTTC	CASSSPGLAGVGSYNEQFF
TRBV18	-	TRBJ1-1	-	TGTGCCAGCTCACTCAACATGAGGACTGAAGCTTTCTTT	CASSLNMRTEAFF
TRBV6-5	-	TRBJ2-1	-	TGTGCCAGCAGTATTGCGATAAGCAATGAGCAGTTCTTC	CASSIAISNEQFF